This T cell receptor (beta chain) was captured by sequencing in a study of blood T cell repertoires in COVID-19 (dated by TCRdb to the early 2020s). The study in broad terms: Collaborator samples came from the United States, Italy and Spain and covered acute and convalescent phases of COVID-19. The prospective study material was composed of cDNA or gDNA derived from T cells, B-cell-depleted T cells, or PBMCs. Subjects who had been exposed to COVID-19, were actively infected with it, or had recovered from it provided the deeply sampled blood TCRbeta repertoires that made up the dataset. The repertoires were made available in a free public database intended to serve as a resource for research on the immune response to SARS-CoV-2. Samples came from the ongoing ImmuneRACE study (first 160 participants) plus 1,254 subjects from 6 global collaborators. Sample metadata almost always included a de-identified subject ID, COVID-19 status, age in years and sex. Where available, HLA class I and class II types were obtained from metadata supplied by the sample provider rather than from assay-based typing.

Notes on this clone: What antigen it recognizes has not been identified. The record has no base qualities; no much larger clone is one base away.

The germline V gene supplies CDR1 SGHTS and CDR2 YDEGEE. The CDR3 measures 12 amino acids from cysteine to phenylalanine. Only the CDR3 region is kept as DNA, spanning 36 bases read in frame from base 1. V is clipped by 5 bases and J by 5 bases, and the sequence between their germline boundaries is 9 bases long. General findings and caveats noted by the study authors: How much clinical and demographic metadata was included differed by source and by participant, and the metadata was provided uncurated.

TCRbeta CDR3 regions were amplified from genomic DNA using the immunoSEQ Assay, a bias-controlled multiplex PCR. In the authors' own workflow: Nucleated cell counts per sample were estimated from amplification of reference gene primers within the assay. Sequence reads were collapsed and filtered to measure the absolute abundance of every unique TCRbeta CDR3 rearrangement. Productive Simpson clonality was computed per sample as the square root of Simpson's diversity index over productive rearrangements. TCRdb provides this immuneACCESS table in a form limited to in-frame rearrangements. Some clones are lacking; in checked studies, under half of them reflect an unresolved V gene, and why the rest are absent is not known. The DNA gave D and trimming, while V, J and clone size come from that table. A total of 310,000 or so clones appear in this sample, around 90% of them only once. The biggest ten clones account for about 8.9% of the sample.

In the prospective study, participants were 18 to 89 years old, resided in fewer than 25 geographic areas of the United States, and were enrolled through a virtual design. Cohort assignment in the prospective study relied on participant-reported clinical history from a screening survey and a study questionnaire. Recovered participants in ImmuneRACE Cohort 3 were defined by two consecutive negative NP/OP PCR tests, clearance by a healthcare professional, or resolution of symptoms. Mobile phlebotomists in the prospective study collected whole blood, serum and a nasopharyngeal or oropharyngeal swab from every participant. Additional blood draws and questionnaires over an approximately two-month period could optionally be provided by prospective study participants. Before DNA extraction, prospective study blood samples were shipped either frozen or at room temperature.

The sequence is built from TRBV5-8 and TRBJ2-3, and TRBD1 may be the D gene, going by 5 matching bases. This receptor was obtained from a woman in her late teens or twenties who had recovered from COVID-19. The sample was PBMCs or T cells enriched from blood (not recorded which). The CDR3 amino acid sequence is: CASRRRGDTQYF. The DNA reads TGTGCCAGCAGGCGTAGGGGAGATACGCAGTATTTT.